The sequence of this T cell receptor (beta chain) was determined in a study of blood T cell repertoires in COVID-19. Sequenced by immunoSEQ multiplex PCR; TCRdb stores in-frame clones only, minus some. The sample carries roughly 160,000 clones, around 86% recorded once. The CDR3 extends over 18 amino acids. V dropped 5 bases and J dropped 2; count of bases not matched to a gene: 11. Germline V gene sequence: CDR1 SGHVS, CDR2 FNYEAQ. The clonotype comes from a man aged 55 to 69 with acute or convalescent COVID-19. The V and J genes are TRBV7-6 and TRBJ2-1, with 11 bases fitting TRBD2. The sequenced sample consisted of peripheral blood. The DNA for the CDR3 is TGTGCCAGCAGCCAAACTAGCGGGAGAGGGAGTACCTACAATGAGCAGTTCTTC. Its translation is CASSQTSGRGSTYNEQFF.